The 5 T cell receptor beta chains below all came from one sample that was sequenced in a study of T cells in Graves' hyperthyroidism and ophthalmopathy. RNA transcripts gave rise to amplified TCR beta CDR3 regions. TCR CDR3 regions were first amplified by RT-PCR with HTBI primers. TCRdb itself ran the multiplex PCR reads through MiXCR, one entry per CDR3 protein. The table shows roughly 700,000 distinct CDR3 sequences, with approximately 14% occurring only once. The sequenced material came from blood. These receptors came from a woman under 30 with Graves' hyperthyroidism.

J is TRBJ2-5 and V is TRBV7-9, with TRBD2 as a possible D gene (5 bases). Germline CDR1 SEHNR, CDR2 FQNEAQ (reference sequence). V was clipped by 6 bases and J by 4 bases, with 15 bases between them. The length of the CDR3 is 14 residues. The DNA of the CDR3 is TGTGCCAGCAGTACCTCCGGGGTTTTAGAGACCCAGTACTTC. Residues: CASSTSGVLETQYF.

Many counts were recorded for this clonotype. This rearrangement joins TRBV6-1 to TRBJ1-1, with no clear D. Trimming stripped 4 bases from V and 1 base from J, with 7 bases between. Germline CDR1 reads MNHNS; CDR2 reads SASEGT. The CDR3 is 13 residues long. The CDR3 DNA reads TGTGCCAGCAGTGCCGCGGGGAACACTGAAGCTTTCTTT. Residues: CASSAAGNTEAFF.

This clonotype showed up many times. The genes are TRBV3-1 and TRBJ2-1; 9 bases are shared with TRBD1. Germline V lookup: CDR1 LGHDT, CDR2 YNNKEL (reference sequence). V lost 8 bases and J lost 6; bases outside the gene matches: 20. This CDR3 has 18 residues. The CDR3 nucleotides read TGTGCCAGCTCGCGGGACAGGGATCGCCTGCCGGGGTCCAATGAGCAGTTCTTC. It codes for CASSRDRDRLPGSNEQFF.

This clonotype was counted ten times or more. This CDR3 reads CAWSRLGRGGYTF. In DNA form, the CDR3 reads TGTGCCTGGAGTCGGCTCGGGAGGGGCGGCTACACCTTC. The V call is TRBV30, the J call TRBJ1-2; D perhaps matches TRBD1 (5 bases). The CDR3 runs 13 residues. The germline CDR1 and CDR2 sequences are GTSNPN and SVGIG (reference sequence). Deletions cut 2 bases from V and 8 bases from J, with 15 bases between.

The sample holds many counts of this clonotype. V gene TRBV9 combines with J gene TRBJ2-7; D possibly corresponds to TRBD2 (6 bases). Germline CDR1 is SGDLS and CDR2 is YYNGEE. CDR3 length: 15 amino acids. Trimming removed 4 bases at V and 0 bases at J, with 14 bases between. CDR3 DNA sequence: TGTGCCAGCAGCTACACTCGGGAGCCCTCCTACGAGCAGTACTTC. Amino acid sequence: CASSYTREPSYEQYF.